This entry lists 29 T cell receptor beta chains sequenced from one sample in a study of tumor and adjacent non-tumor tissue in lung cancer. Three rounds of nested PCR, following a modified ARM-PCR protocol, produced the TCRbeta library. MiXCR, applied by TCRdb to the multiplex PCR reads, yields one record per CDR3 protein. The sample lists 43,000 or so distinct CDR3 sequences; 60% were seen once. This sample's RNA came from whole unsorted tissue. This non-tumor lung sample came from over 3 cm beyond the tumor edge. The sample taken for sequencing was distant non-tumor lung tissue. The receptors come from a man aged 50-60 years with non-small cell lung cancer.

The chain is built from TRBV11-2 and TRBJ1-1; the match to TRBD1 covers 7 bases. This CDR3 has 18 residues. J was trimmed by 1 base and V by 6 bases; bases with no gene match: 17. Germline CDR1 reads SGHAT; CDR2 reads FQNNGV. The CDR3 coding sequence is TGTGCCAGCAGTCGAGGGGGCGCAGGTTCTTGGGGGAACACTGAAGCTTTCTTT. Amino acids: CASSRGGAGSWGNTEAFF.

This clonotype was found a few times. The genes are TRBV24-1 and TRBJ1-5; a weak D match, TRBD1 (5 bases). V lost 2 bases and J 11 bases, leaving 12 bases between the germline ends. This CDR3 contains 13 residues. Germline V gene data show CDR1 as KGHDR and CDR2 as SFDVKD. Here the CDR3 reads CATSDWDGGTQHF. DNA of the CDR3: TGTGCCACCAGTGATTGGGACGGCGGGACCCAGCATTTT.

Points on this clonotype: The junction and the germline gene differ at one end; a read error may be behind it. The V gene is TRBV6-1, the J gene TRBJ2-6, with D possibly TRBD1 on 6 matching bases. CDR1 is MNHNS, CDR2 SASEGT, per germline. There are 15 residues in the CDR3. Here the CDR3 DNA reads TGTGCCAGCGGCGTACAGGGCCTTGAGGCCAACGTCCTGAGTTTC. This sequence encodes CASGVQGLEANVLSF.

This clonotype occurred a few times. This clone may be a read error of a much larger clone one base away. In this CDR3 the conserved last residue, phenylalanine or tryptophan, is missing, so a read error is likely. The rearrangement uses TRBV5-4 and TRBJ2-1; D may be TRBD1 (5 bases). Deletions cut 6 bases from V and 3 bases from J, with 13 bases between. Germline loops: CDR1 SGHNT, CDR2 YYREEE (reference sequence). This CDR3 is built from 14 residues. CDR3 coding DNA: TGTGCCAGCAAAGTTGGGGCAGACTACAATGAGCAGTTCCTC. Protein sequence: CASKVGADYNEQFL.

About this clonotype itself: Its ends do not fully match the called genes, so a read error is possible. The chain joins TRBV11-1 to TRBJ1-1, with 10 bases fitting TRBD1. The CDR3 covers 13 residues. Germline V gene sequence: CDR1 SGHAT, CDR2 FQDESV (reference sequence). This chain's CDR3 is CASNSGTGDEALF. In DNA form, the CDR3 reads TGTGCCAGCAACTCCGGGACAGGGGATGAAGCTTTATTT.

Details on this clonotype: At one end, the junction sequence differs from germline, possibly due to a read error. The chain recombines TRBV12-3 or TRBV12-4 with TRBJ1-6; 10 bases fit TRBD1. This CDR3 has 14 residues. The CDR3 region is CTSSTGTGVSPLHF. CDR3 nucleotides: TGTACCAGCAGTACCGGGACAGGGGTTTCACCCCTCCACTTC.

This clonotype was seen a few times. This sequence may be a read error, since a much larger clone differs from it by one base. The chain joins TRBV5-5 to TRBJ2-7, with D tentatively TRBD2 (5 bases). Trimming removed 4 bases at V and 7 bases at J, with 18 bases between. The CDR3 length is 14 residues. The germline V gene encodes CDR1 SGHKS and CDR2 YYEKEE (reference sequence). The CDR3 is CASSPEAILGEQYF. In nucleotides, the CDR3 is TGTGCCAGCAGCCCGGAGGCTATCCTGGGGGAGCAGTACTTC.

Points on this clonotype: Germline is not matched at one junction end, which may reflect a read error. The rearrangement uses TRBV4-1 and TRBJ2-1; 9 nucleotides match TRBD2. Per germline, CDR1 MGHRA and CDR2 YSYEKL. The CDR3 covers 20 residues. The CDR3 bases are TGCACCAGCAGCCAAGTCCCAGTGGCTTTCAGCGGGGGGTCCTACAATGAGCAGTTCTTC. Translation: CTSSQVPVAFSGGSYNEQFF.

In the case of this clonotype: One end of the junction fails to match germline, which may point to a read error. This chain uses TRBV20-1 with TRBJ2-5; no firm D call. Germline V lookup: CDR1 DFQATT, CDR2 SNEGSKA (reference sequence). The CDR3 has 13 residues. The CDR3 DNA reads TGCACTGCTAGAGATATGGCAGAAGAGACCCAGTACTTC. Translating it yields CTARDMAEETQYF.

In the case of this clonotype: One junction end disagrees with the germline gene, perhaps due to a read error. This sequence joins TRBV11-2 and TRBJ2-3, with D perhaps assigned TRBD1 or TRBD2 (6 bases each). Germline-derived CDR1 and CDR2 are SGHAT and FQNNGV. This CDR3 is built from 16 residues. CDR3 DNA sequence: TGTACCAGCAGCCTTGCTAGTGGGGGGCGCACAGATACGCAGTATTTT. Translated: CTSSLASGGRTDTQYF.

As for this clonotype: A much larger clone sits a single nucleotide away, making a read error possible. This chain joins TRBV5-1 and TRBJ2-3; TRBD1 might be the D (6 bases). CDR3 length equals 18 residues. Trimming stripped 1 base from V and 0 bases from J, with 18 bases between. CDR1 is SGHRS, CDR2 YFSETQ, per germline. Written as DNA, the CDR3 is TGCGCCAGCAGCTTGTTTAGCGCAGGGGCTTCGAGCACAGATACGCAGTATTTT. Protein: CASSLFSAGASSTDTQYF.

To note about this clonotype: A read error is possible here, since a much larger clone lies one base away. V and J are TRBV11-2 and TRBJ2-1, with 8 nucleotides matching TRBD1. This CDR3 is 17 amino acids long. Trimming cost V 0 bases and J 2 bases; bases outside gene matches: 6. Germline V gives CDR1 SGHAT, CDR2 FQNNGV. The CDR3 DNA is TGTGCCAGCAGCTTAGACCGGGACAGGATACCCTACAATGAGCAGTTCTTC. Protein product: CASSLDRDRIPYNEQFF.

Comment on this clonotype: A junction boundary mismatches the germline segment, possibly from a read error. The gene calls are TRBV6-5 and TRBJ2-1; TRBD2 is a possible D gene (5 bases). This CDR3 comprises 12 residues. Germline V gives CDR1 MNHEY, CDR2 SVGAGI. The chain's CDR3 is CACSQWENEQFF. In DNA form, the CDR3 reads TGTGCCTGCAGCCAATGGGAGAATGAGCAGTTCTTC.

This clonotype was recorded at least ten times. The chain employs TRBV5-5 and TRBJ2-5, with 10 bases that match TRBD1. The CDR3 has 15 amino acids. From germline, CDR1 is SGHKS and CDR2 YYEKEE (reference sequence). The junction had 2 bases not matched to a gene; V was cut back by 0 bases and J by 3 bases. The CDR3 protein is CASSLVGQGEETQYF. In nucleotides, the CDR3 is TGTGCCAGCAGCTTGGTAGGACAGGGGGAAGAGACCCAGTACTTC.

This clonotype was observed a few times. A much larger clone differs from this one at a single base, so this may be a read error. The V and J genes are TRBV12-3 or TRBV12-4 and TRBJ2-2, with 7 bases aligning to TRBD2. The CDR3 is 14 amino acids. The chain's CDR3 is CVSKRGLNTGELFF. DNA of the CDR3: TGTGTCAGCAAGCGGGGTCTGAACACCGGGGAGCTGTTTTTT.

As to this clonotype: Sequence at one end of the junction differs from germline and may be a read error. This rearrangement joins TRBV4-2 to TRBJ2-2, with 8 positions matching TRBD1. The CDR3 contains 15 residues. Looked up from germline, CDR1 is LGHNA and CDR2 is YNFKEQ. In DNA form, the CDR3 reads TGTGCCGGCAGCCAAGAACAGGGGGACACCGGGGAGCTGTTTTTT. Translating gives CAGSQEQGDTGELFF.

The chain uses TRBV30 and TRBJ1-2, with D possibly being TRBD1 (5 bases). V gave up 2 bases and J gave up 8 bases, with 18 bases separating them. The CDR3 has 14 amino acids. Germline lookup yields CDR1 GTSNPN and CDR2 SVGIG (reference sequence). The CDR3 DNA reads TGTGCCTGGAGTTCTGACAACGGGGCGAGAGGCTACACCTTC. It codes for CAWSSDNGARGYTF. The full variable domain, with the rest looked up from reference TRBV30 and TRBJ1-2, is SQTIHQWPATLVQPVGSPLSLECTVEGTSNPNLYWYRQAAGRGLQLLFYSVGIGQISSEVPQNLSASRPQDRQFILSSKKLLLSDSGFYLCAWSSDNGARGYTFGSGTRLTVV.

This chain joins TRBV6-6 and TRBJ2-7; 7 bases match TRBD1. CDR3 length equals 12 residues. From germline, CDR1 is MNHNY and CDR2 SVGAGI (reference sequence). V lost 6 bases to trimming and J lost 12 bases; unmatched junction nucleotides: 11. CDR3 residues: CASSYTQGILYF. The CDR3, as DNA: TGTGCCAGCAGCTACACACAGGGGATCCTGTACTTC.

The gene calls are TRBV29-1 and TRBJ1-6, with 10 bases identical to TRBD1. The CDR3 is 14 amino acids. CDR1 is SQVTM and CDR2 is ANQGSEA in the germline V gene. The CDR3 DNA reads TGCAGTGTATCCTGGACAGGGGGAAATTCACCCCTCCACTTT. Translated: CSVSWTGGNSPLHF. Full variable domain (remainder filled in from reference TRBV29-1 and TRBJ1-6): SAVISQKPSRDICQRGTSLTIQCQVDSQVTMMFWYRQQPGQSLTLIATANQGSEATYESGFVIDKFPISRPNLTFSTLTVSNMSPEDSSIYLCSVSWTGGNSPLHFGNGTRLTVT.

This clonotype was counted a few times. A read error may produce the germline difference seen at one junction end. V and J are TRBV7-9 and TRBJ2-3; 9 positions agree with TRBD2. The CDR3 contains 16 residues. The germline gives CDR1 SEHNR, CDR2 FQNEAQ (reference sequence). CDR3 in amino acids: CANSSFAGGPTDTQYF. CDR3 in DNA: TGTGCCAACAGCTCGTTCGCGGGGGGGCCGACAGATACGCAGTATTTT.

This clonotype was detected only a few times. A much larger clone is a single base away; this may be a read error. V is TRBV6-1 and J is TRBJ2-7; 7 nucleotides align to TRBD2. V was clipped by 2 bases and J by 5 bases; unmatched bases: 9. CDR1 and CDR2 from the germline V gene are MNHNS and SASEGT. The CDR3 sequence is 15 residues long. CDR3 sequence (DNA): TGTGCCAGCAGTGAACGGGCAGCGGGGACCAACGAGCAGTACTTC. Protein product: CASSERAAGTNEQYF.

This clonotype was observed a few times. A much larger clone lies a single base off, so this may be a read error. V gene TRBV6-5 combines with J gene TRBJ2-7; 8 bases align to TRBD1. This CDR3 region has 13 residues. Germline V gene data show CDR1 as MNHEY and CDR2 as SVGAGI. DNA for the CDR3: TGTACCAGCAGTTATGACAGGGGACACGAGCAGTACTTC. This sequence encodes CTSSYDRGHEQYF.

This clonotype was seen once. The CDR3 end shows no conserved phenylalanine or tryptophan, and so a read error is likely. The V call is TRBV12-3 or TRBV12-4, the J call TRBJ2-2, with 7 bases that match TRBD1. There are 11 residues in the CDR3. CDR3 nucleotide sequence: TGTGCCAGCAAACAGGGGTGGGACCTGTTTTTA. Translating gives CASKQGWDLFL.

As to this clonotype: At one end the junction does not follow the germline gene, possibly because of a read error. The CDR3 sequence is CACSLVPSGVNVLTF. For the CDR3, the DNA is TGCGCCTGCAGCTTGGTTCCTTCTGGGGTCAACGTCCTGACTTTC. The chain recombines TRBV5-1 with TRBJ2-6; no reliable D call. Germline assignment: CDR1 SGHRS and CDR2 YFSETQ. The CDR3 contains 15 residues.

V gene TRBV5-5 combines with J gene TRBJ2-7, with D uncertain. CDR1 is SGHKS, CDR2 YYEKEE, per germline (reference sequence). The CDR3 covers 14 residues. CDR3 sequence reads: CVRSLTPDPYEQYF. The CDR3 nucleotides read TGTGTCAGGAGCTTGACACCGGACCCCTACGAGCAGTACTTC.

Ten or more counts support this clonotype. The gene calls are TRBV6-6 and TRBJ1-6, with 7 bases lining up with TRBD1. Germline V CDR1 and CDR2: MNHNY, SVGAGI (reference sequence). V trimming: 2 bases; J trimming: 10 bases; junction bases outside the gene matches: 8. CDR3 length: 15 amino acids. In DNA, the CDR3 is TGTGCCAGCAGTTACGAGGGACAGAAAGGATCACCCCTCCACTTT. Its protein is CASSYEGQKGSPLHF.

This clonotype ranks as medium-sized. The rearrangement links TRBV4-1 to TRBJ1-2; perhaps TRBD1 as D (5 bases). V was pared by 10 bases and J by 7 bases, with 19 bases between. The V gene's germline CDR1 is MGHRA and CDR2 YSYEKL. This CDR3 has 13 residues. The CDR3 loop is CATKGPAAFGYTF. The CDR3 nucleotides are TGCGCCACCAAGGGACCCGCAGCGTTTGGCTACACCTTC.

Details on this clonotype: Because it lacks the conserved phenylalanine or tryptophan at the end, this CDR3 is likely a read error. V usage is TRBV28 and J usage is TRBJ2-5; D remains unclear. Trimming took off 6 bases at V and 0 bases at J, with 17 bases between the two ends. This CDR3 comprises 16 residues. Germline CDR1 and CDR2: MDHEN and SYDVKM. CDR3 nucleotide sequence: TGTGCCAGCAGCAAAGATATCGGATCATACCAAGAGACCCAGTACCTC. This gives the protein CASSKDIGSYQETQYL.

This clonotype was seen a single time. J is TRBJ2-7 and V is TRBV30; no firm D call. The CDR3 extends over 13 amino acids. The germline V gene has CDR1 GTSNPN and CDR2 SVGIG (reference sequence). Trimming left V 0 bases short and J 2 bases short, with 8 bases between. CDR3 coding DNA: TGTGCCTGGAGTGTACGGAGTGCCTACGAGCAGTACTTC. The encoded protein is CAWSVRSAYEQYF.